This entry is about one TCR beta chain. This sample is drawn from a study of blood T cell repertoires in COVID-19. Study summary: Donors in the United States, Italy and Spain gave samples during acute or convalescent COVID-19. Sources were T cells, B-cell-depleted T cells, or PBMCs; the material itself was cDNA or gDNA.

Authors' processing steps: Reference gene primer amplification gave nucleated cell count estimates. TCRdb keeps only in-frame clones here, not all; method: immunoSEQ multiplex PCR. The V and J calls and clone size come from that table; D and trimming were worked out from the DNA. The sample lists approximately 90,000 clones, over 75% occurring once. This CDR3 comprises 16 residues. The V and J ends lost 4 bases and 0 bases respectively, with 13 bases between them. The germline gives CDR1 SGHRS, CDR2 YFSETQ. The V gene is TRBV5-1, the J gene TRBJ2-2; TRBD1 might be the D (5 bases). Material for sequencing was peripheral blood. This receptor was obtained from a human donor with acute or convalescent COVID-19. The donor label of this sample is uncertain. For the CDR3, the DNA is TGCGCCAGCAGCCAGACCAGGGCGACGAACACCGGGGAGCTGTTTTTT. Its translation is CASSQTRATNTGELFF.